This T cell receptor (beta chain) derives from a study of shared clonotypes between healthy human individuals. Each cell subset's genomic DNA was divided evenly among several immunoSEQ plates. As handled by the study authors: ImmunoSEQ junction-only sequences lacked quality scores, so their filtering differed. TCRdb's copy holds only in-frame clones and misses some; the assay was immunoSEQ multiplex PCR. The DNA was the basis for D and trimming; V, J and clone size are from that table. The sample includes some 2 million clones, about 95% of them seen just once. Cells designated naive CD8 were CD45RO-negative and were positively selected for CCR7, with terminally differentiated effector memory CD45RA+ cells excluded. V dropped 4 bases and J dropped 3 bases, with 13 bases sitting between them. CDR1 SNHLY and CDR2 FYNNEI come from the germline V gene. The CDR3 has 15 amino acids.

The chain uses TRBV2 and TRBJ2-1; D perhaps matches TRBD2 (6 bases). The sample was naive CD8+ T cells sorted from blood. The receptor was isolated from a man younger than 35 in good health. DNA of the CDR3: TGTGCCAGCAGTGTGGGGACGGGGGTCTACAATGAGCAGTTCTTC. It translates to CASSVGTGVYNEQFF.